A selection of T cell receptor beta chains follows, all from one sample in a study of vaccination and CD4 T cells after COVID-19. TCRdb independently ran MiXCR on the PCR reads; one entry per CDR3 protein. The sample includes under 20,000 distinct CDR3 sequences, around 38% seen only once; the top ten take roughly a quarter. Their antigens remain unidentified. Sequenced material: CD4+ T cells from blood, cultured in vitro, taken before SARS-CoV-2 vaccination. Source of these receptors: a human donor who received a COVID-19 vaccine. The CDR3 runs from the conserved cysteine through the conserved F or W. A D gene is named only where the DNA matches it firmly. Not every row has a clone size; where given, it reads once, few, many or a size class.

TGCGCCAGCAGCGAATCCGGGACAGGGCAAAACTATGGCTACACCTTC CASSESGTGQNYGYTF TRBD1 TRBJ1-2 NA TRBV5-1
TGTGCCAGCAGTGAAGGGGTGGATCGGGACAATCAGCCCCAGCATTTT CASSEGVDRDNQPQHF NA TRBJ1-5 NA TRBV2
TGCGCCAGCAGCTTTCTTGGACAGGAAGCTTTCTTT CASSFLGQEAFF NA TRBJ1-1 once TRBV5-1
TGTGCCAGCAGCCATCCTCTGGGGGAGCCGGGCTACACCTTC CASSHPLGEPGYTF NA TRBJ1-2 NA TRBV5-4
TGCGCCAGCAGTGAGCTGCGGGGCTTGGGGGAGCTGTTTTTT CASSELRGLGELFF NA TRBJ2-2 NA TRBV10-2
TGTGCCAGCAGTTTGGTTCGGGATCAGCCCCAGCATTTT CASSLVRDQPQHF NA TRBJ1-5 NA TRBV27
TGCAGTGCTAGGGGTAGCAGCGAGACCCAGTACTTC CSARGSSETQYF NA TRBJ2-5 few TRBV20-1
TGTGCCAGCAGTTTACAGGGTAGCAATCAGCCCCAGCATTTT CASSLQGSNQPQHF NA TRBJ1-5 NA TRBV6-5
TGCAGTGCCATATACAGGGCGGGCACTGAAGCTTTCTTT CSAIYRAGTEAFF NA TRBJ1-1 NA TRBV20-1
TGTGCCAGCAGCCCCAGCCCTACAGGGCTTCCGACTTTCTTT CASSPSPTGLPTFF NA TRBJ1-1 NA TRBV3-1
TGTGCCATCAGCAGACAAGAAGCTAACTATGGCTACACCTTC CAISRQEANYGYTF NA TRBJ1-2 NA TRBV10-3
TGCAGTGCTAGAGCGAAACAGGGGGAAGGTGGCTACACCTTC CSARAKQGEGGYTF TRBD1 TRBJ1-2 once TRBV20-1
TGCGCCAGCAGCTTGAGTCCAGGGCTCTATGGCTACACCTTC CASSLSPGLYGYTF NA TRBJ1-2 once TRBV5-1
TGTGCCAGCAGCTTAGCCGTGACTAGCGGGGGGCAAGAGACCCAGTACTTC CASSLAVTSGGQETQYF TRBD2 TRBJ2-5 NA TRBV7-7
TGCAGTGCTCTCTCAGGGCGTGGGGCGTACTTC CSALSGRGAYF NA TRBJ2-7 NA TRBV20-1
TGTGCCAGCAGCGCCCCCCGCCGTGGGGCCCAGTACTTC CASSAPRRGAQYF NA TRBJ2-5 NA TRBV2
TGCGCCAGCAGCTTGGGGACTAGCGGGGCCGAGCCGAACACCGGGGAGCTGTTTTTT CASSLGTSGAEPNTGELFF TRBD2 TRBJ2-2 NA TRBV5-1
TGTGCCAGCAGCTTAGACCTTTTGAACACTGAAGCTTTCTTT CASSLDLLNTEAFF NA TRBJ1-1 NA TRBV7-9
TGTGCCAGCAGCTTAGGCTTGGAGGTCGGAGGCTACACCTTC CASSLGLEVGGYTF NA TRBJ1-2 few TRBV7-9
TGCGCCAGCAGCGTGGAGACAGATAATTCACCCCTCCACTTT CASSVETDNSPLHF NA TRBJ1-6 NA TRBV5-1
TGCAGTGCTTCACAGGGGGCACCGTTTTATAGCAATCAGCCCCAGCATTTT CSASQGAPFYSNQPQHF TRBD1 TRBJ1-5 NA TRBV20-1
TGTGCCACCAGCTCTCGGACAGGGTCGGCAGATACGCAGTATTTT CATSSRTGSADTQYF TRBD1 TRBJ2-3 NA TRBV15
TGTGCCAGTAGTAAACCGACAGGGGAAGGTTATCAGCCCCAGCATTTT CASSKPTGEGYQPQHF TRBD1 TRBJ1-5 NA TRBV19
TGTGCCAGTAGTCTGCCGGTATATAGCAATCAGCCCCAGCATTTT CASSLPVYSNQPQHF NA TRBJ1-5 few TRBV19
TGCAGTGCTAGAGGAAAAGGAAGCAATCAGCCCCAGCATTTT CSARGKGSNQPQHF NA TRBJ1-5 few TRBV20-1
TGTGCCACCAGAAGCTCACAGTTGAACACTGAAGCTTTCTTT CATRSSQLNTEAFF NA TRBJ1-1 few TRBV24-1
TGTGCCAGTAGTATCCCGGGGTTGGGCGGGGAGCTGTTTTTT CASSIPGLGGELFF NA TRBJ2-2 NA TRBV19
TGTGCCATCAGTGTGGCCCGGGGCGTCGGGGAGACCCAGTACTTC CAISVARGVGETQYF NA TRBJ2-5 NA TRBV10-3
TGCGCCAGCAGCTTGGAACAGGAACGCACAGATACGCAGTATTTT CASSLEQERTDTQYF NA TRBJ2-3 NA TRBV5-1
TGTGCCAGTAGTACACGCAGGTTGTGGGACTATGGCTACACCTTC CASSTRRLWDYGYTF NA TRBJ1-2 NA TRBV19
TGTGCCATCAGTGAGTCCAAGGGCGGCACAGATACGCAGTATTTT CAISESKGGTDTQYF NA TRBJ2-3 few TRBV10-3
TGTGCCAGCAGCGTCGGACAGGGGAGGACCCAGTACTTC CASSVGQGRTQYF TRBD1 TRBJ2-5 NA TRBV7-9
TGCGCCAGCAGCTTGGCTACAGGGGTACAATCTCGGAACACTGAAGCTTTCTTT CASSLATGVQSRNTEAFF TRBD1 TRBJ1-1 NA TRBV5-1
TGTGCCAGCAGCGAGACAGGGGGGACGGGAAGTAATGAGCAGTTCTTC CASSETGGTGSNEQFF TRBD1 TRBJ2-1 NA TRBV14
TGCGCCAGCAGTGCCGGACTAGCGGGGGGCCGGGGGACAGATACGCAGTATTTT CASSAGLAGGRGTDTQYF TRBD2 TRBJ2-3 NA TRBV10-1
TGCAGTGCTAGGAGCAGATTAGGCTACGAGCAGTACTTC CSARSRLGYEQYF NA TRBJ2-7 few TRBV20-1
TGTGCCAGCAGTTACCTGTCTAGCGGGGGAGGAAAAGAGACCCAGTACTTC CASSYLSSGGGKETQYF TRBD2 TRBJ2-5 few TRBV6-5
TGCAGTGCTAACCCTAGCGATTTCTCCTACAATGAGCAGTTCTTC CSANPSDFSYNEQFF NA TRBJ2-1 once TRBV20-1
TGTGCCAGCAGTGAACGTTCGATCTCTGGAAACACCATATATTTT CASSERSISGNTIYF NA TRBJ1-3 few TRBV25-1
TGCGCCAGCAAAAGGGACCTCACAGATACGCAGTATTTT CASKRDLTDTQYF NA TRBJ2-3 NA TRBV10-1
TGTGCCAGCGCTCCTGACTTGGGGTTCTACACTGAAGCTTTCTTT CASAPDLGFYTEAFF NA TRBJ1-1 NA TRBV7-9
TGTGCCACCCGAACGGATAACGGCAGGGGGGTGAACGTGGCTTTCTTT CATRTDNGRGVNVAFF TRBD1 TRBJ1-1 NA TRBV19
TGTGCCTTCTCCTCCCGGGGGGGGGAAGGAACCGGGGAGCTGTTTTTT CAFSSRGGEGTGELFF TRBD2 TRBJ2-2 NA TRBV2
TGTGCCATCAGGAGGGACAGGAACTATGGCTACACCTTC CAIRRDRNYGYTF TRBD1 TRBJ1-2 NA TRBV10-3
TGCGCCAGCAGCTTGATCCCGGGTTTGGGAGAAAAACTGTTTTTT CASSLIPGLGEKLFF NA TRBJ1-4 NA TRBV5-1
TGCGCCAGCAGCTTGGAAGCAGAGTACTATGGCTACACCTTC CASSLEAEYYGYTF NA TRBJ1-2 NA TRBV5-1
TGCGCCAGCAGCTTGGAGGCTAGCGGGGGGACCCAGTACTTC CASSLEASGGTQYF TRBD2 TRBJ2-5 once TRBV5-1
TGTGCCACCAGCAGAGAGGGGCAGGGCGAGCAGTACTTC CATSREGQGEQYF NA TRBJ2-7 once TRBV15
TGCAGTGCCCGAAACCTTCTGGCGGGGGGGCCGGGTAATGAGCAGTTCTTC CSARNLLAGGPGNEQFF TRBD2 TRBJ2-1 NA TRBV20-1
TGTGCCAGCAGGGCCCCGGACCACTCTGGGGCCAACGTCCTGACTTTC CASRAPDHSGANVLTF NA TRBJ2-6 NA TRBV25-1
NA CASSSSRGGYEQYF NA TRBJ2-7 NA TRBV27
TGTGCCAGCAGCTTAAAAGGCGCAGAAACATTTGGAAACACCATATATTTT CASSLKGAETFGNTIYF NA TRBJ1-3 NA TRBV7-2
TGTGCCAGCCTCAGGGGGCTTAACACTGAAGCTTTCTTT CASLRGLNTEAFF TRBD1 TRBJ1-1 few TRBV19
TGCAGTGCTGATCGGGCTAGCGGGGGGGATGAGCAGTTCTTC CSADRASGGDEQFF TRBD2 TRBJ2-1 NA TRBV20-1